Listed below are T cell receptor beta chains from one sample, sequenced in a study of cytomegalovirus exposure and HLA in healthy donors. TCRdb's copy holds only in-frame clones and misses some; the assay was immunoSEQ multiplex PCR. This sample carries about 150,000 clones, about 83% of them seen once, and the ten largest clones take more than 10%. Sequencing was done on a sample of PBMCs. The source of these receptors is a middle-aged man in good health and CMV-seropositive. Both conserved end residues are part of each CDR3. Fields, in order: V gene, D gene, J gene, clone size, CDR3 protein, CDR3 DNA. A D gene is named only where the DNA matches it firmly. The listing skips clone size in some rows; elsewhere it reads once, few, many or a size class.

TRBV4-1	.	TRBJ2-2	.	CASSQDPTGWGVGGELFF	TGCGCCAGCAGCCAAGATCCGACCGGTTGGGGCGTTGGCGGGGAGCTGTTTTTT
TRBV4-2	TRBD1	TRBJ1-1	.	CASSHGTGKNTEAFF	TGTGCCAGCAGCCACGGGACAGGAAAGAACACTGAAGCTTTCTTT
TRBV28	.	TRBJ2-5	.	CASSSRLWPLQETQYF	TGTGCCAGCAGTTCACGACTCTGGCCCCTCCAAGAGACCCAGTACTTC
TRBV6-4	TRBD2	TRBJ2-5	.	CASTIGTSFDQETQYF	TGTGCCAGCACGATAGGGACTAGCTTTGACCAAGAGACCCAGTACTTC
TRBV7-9	.	TRBJ2-1	.	CASSWGLNEQFF	TGTGCCAGCAGCTGGGGCCTCAATGAGCAGTTCTTC
TRBV14	.	TRBJ2-1	.	CASSQEGRAGVGEQFF	TGTGCCAGCAGCCAAGAAGGTAGGGCAGGGGTTGGTGAGCAGTTCTTC
TRBV6-1	.	TRBJ1-2	medium-sized	CASSETGRDGYTF	TGTGCCAGCAGTGAAACAGGGAGGGATGGCTACACCTTC
TRBV18	.	TRBJ2-1	.	CASSPSLSSYNEQFF	TGTGCCAGCTCACCGAGTTTAAGCTCCTACAATGAGCAGTTCTTC
TRBV27	.	TRBJ1-1	.	CASSLGPMGTEAFF	TGTGCCAGCAGTTTGGGGCCGATGGGCACTGAAGCTTTCTTT
TRBV6-1	.	TRBJ1-1	.	CASSERQGITEAFF	TGTGCCAGCAGTGAGAGGCAGGGGATAACTGAAGCTTTCTTT
TRBV6-5	TRBD1	TRBJ2-7	.	CASSYSGTGSYEQYF	TGTGCCAGCAGTTACTCTGGGACAGGATCCTACGAGCAGTACTTC
TRBV29-1	.	TRBJ1-2	.	CSVQGTFRGYTF	TGCAGCGTTCAAGGGACATTCCGTGGCTACACCTTC
TRBV18	.	TRBJ2-5	.	CASSPSGQETQYF	TGTGCCAGCTCTCCCTCGGGGCAAGAGACCCAGTACTTC
TRBV5-4	TRBD2	TRBJ2-1	few	CASSLGTSGRNEQFF	TGTGCCAGCAGCTTAGGGACTAGCGGGAGGAATGAGCAGTTCTTC
TRBV5-1	.	TRBJ2-7	.	CASGRGHGVIEQYF	TGCGCCAGCGGGCGAGGCCACGGGGTGATCGAGCAGTACTTC
TRBV9	.	TRBJ2-7	few	CASSPTLGAGVGEQYF	TGTGCCAGCAGCCCAACTCTGGGGGCGGGAGTTGGCGAGCAGTACTTC
TRBV9	.	TRBJ2-7	few	CASSVVADRGYEQYF	TGTGCCAGCAGCGTAGTCGCCGACAGAGGCTACGAGCAGTACTTC
TRBV19	.	TRBJ1-2	.	CASTPWVGALYGYTF	TGTGCCAGTACCCCATGGGTGGGGGCCCTCTATGGCTACACCTTC
TRBV28	TRBD1	TRBJ1-1	.	CASSLGTEQEAFF	TGTGCCAGCAGCCTCGGGACAGAACAAGAAGCTTTCTTT
TRBV7-9	TRBD2	TRBJ2-3	.	CSSSLHGLGTDTQYF	TGTTCCAGCAGCTTACACGGACTAGGCACTGATACGCAGTATTTT
TRBV19	TRBD1	TRBJ1-5	.	CASRDRWNNQPQHF	TGTGCCAGCCGGGACAGGTGGAATAATCAGCCCCAGCATTTT
TRBV27	TRBD1	TRBJ2-5	.	CASGQGRQETQYF	TGTGCCAGCGGACAGGGGAGACAAGAGACCCAGTACTTC
TRBV27	TRBD1	TRBJ1-5	.	CASSFNRGDQPQHF	TGTGCCAGCAGTTTCAACAGGGGCGATCAGCCCCAGCATTTT
TRBV7-6	TRBD2	TRBJ2-2	.	CASSPIGTSGTNTGELFF	TGTGCCAGCAGCCCGATAGGGACTAGCGGAACGAACACCGGGGAGCTGTTTTTT
TRBV4-3	TRBD2	TRBJ2-5	.	CASSQDREGGGGTQYF	TGCGCCAGCAGTCAAGACCGGGAGGGAGGCGGGGGGACCCAGTACTTC
TRBV10-3	TRBD1	TRBJ2-7	.	CAISTGGTYEQYF	TGTGCCATCAGTACAGGGGGGACCTACGAGCAGTACTTC
TRBV19	.	TRBJ1-2	few	CASRERDYGYTF	TGTGCCAGTAGGGAGAGAGACTATGGCTACACCTTC
TRBV18	.	TRBJ1-6	.	CASSPGDRAPLHF	TGTGCCAGCTCTCCGGGGGATAGGGCACCCCTCCACTTT
TRBV10-2	TRBD2	TRBJ2-7	.	CASRKGLAGETYF	TGCGCCAGCAGGAAGGGACTAGCGGGAGAGACGTACTTC
TRBV5-6	.	TRBJ2-1	.	CASSKRQNYNEQFF	TGTGCCAGCAGTAAAAGACAGAATTACAATGAGCAGTTCTTC
TRBV13	.	TRBJ1-2	once	CASSLSPGNYGYTF	TGTGCCAGCAGCTTATCTCCCGGGAACTATGGCTACACCTTC
TRBV6-7	TRBD1	TRBJ2-7	once	CASSQGQSYEQYF	TGTGCCAGCAGCCAGGGACAGTCCTACGAGCAGTACTTC
TRBV7-9	TRBD1	TRBJ1-2	.	CASSSGTGFGYTF	TGTGCCAGCAGTTCCGGGACAGGGTTCGGCTACACCTTC
TRBV5-5	TRBD1	TRBJ2-5	.	CASTPRGHQETQYF	TGTGCCAGCACCCCAAGGGGGCACCAAGAGACCCAGTACTTC
TRBV7-2	.	TRBJ2-5	.	CASSLSAGSQETQYF	TGTGCCAGCAGCTTATCGGCGGGGTCACAAGAGACCCAGTACTTC
TRBV11-2	.	TRBJ2-2	.	CASSLRAGPTGELFF	TGTGCCAGCAGCTTAAGGGCAGGGCCCACCGGGGAGCTGTTTTTT
TRBV19	.	TRBJ2-1	once	CASSIRGSYNEQFF	TGTGCCAGTAGTATTAGGGGCTCCTACAATGAGCAGTTCTTC
TRBV7-9	TRBD2	TRBJ2-5	.	CASSLEALAGLRYF	TGTGCCAGCAGCTTAGAGGCACTAGCGGGATTGAGATACTTC
TRBV9	TRBD2	TRBJ2-1	.	CASSAGTSGNYEQFF	TGTGCCAGCAGCGCCGGGACTAGCGGGAACTATGAGCAGTTCTTC
TRBV15	.	TRBJ2-4	.	CATSRGTVAKNIQYF	TGTGCCACCAGCAGAGGTACAGTAGCCAAAAACATTCAGTACTTC
TRBV18	.	TRBJ1-3	.	CASSPGFGEENTIYF	TGTGCCAGCTCACCAGGTTTCGGGGAGGAAAACACCATATATTTT
TRBV6-4	.	TRBJ2-5	.	CASIGSGPARRQETQYF	TGTGCCAGCATTGGAAGTGGGCCCGCACGTCGCCAAGAGACCCAGTACTTC
TRBV5-5	TRBD1	TRBJ2-7	few	CASSLGGQGDEQYF	TGTGCCAGCAGCTTGGGGGGACAGGGAGACGAGCAGTACTTC
TRBV27	TRBD2	TRBJ2-1	once	CASSWLGTSGYNEQFF	TGTGCCAGCAGTTGGCTCGGGACTAGCGGGTACAATGAGCAGTTCTTC
TRBV19	TRBD1	TRBJ1-1	.	CASSTGGAMNTEAFF	TGTGCCAGTAGTACAGGGGGCGCGATGAACACTGAAGCTTTCTTT
TRBV28	TRBD2	TRBJ2-3	.	CASSGTGTSIRDTQYF	TGTGCCAGTTCCGGGACCGGGACTAGCATTCGGGATACGCAGTATTTT
TRBV9	TRBD2	TRBJ2-3	.	CASSPTSGRLDTQYF	TGTGCCAGCAGCCCCACTAGCGGGAGGTTAGATACGCAGTATTTT
TRBV27	.	TRBJ1-6	.	CASSFGNSPLHF	TGTGCCAGCAGTTTCGGGAATTCACCCCTCCACTTT
TRBV7-9	TRBD1	TRBJ2-3	.	CASRLGSGGDTQYF	TGTGCCAGCAGGTTAGGGTCAGGGGGAGATACGCAGTATTTT
TRBV28	TRBD1	TRBJ1-5	.	CASSSGQGNQPQHF	TGTGCCAGCAGTTCGGGACAGGGCAATCAGCCCCAGCATTTT
TRBV29-1	TRBD2	TRBJ2-3	once	CSLRSGSSDTQYF	TGCAGCCTCCGTAGCGGGAGCTCAGATACGCAGTATTTT
TRBV27	.	TRBJ1-6	.	CASSSPQGFGNSPLHF	TGTGCCAGCAGTTCGCCCCAGGGCTTTGGTAATTCACCCCTCCACTTT
TRBV7-2	TRBD2	TRBJ2-1	.	CASSVGTSIYNEQFF	TGTGCCAGCAGCGTCGGGACTAGTATCTACAATGAGCAGTTCTTC
TRBV6-1	.	TRBJ1-2	.	CASSGTPNYGYTF	TGTGCCAGCAGTGGGACTCCAAACTATGGCTACACCTTC
TRBV5-1	TRBD2	TRBJ2-1	.	CASSYLTSGHNEQFF	TGCGCCAGCAGCTACTTGACTAGCGGGCATAATGAGCAGTTCTTC
TRBV7-9	.	TRBJ2-7	few	CSSSSTRGTLKYEQYF	TGTTCCAGCAGCTCGACCCGGGGGACCCTCAAGTACGAGCAGTACTTC
TRBV4-3	TRBD2	TRBJ2-3	.	CASSLGLAGGADTQYF	TGCGCCAGCAGCCTGGGACTAGCGGGAGGAGCAGATACGCAGTATTTT